The clone carrying this T cell receptor beta chain was observed at least ten times. Its antigen remains unknown. The data stem from a study of T cells after yellow fever vaccination. On the study more broadly: Fractions containing few cells were prepared with SMART-Seq v4 Ultra Low Input.

V was cut by 6 bases and J by 1 base, with 3 bases left in between. The CDR3 is made up of 11 amino acids. The germline V gene has CDR1 MNHEY and CDR2 SVGAGI. MiXCR was run by TCRdb on the 5' RACE reads, yielding one entry per CDR3 protein. The sample has 300,000 or so distinct CDR3 sequences, around 8.1% seen once. Whole-study results and caveats: Re-detected after boosting: most primary clones, 96% of CD4 and about 85% of CD8.

This sample comprised PBMCs, obtained roughly 46 days after the first yellow fever vaccination. The chain carries TRBV6-5 and TRBJ1-1; D remains unclear. The sequence was collected from a young man who received the YFV17D yellow fever vaccine. DNA of the CDR3: TGTGCCAGCAGCCGGAACACTGAAGCTTTCTTT. Its protein product is CASSRNTEAFF.